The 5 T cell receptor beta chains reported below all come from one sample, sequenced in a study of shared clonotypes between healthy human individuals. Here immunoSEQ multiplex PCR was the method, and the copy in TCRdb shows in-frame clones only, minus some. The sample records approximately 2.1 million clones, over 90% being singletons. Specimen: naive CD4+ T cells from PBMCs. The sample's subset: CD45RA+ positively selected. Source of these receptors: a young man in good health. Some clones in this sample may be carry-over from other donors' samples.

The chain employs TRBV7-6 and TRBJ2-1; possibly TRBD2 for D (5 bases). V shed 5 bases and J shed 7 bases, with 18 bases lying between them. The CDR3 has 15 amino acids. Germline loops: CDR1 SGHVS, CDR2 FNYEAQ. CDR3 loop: CASSPSRDWINEQFF. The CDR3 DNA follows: TGTGCCAGCAGCCCTAGCCGAGACTGGATTAATGAGCAGTTCTTC.

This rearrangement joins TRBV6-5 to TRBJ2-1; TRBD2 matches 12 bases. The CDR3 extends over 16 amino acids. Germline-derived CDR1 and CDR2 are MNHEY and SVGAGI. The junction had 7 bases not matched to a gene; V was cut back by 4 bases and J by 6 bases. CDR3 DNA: TGTGCCAGCAGTTCTCCCCGACTAGCGGGGGCCAATGAGCAGTTCTTC. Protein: CASSSPRLAGANEQFF.

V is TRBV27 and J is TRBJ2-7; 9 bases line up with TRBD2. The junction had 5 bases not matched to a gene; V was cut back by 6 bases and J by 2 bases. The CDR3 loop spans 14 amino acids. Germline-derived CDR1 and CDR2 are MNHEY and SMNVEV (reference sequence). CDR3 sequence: CASSGLASTYEQYF. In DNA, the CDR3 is TGTGCCAGCAGCGGACTAGCGTCAACCTACGAGCAGTACTTC.

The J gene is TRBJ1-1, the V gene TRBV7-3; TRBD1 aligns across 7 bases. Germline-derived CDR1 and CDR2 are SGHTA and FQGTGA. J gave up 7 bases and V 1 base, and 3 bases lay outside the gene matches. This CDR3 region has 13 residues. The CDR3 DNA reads TGTGCCAGCAGCTTAAGGGGGGACAGTGAAGCTTTCTTT. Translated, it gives CASSLRGDSEAFF.

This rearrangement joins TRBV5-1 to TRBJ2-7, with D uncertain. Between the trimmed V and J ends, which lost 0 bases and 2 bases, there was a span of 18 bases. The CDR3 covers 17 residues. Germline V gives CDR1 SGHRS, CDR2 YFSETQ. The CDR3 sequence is CASSLGGVSTPTYEQYF. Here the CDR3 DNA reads TGCGCCAGCAGCTTGGGTGGGGTTTCGACCCCAACCTACGAGCAGTACTTC.